Shown below are 24 T cell receptor beta chains from a single sample sequenced in a study of Graves' ophthalmopathy and Graves' hyperthyroidism. Amplification of TCR beta CDR3 regions used RNA transcripts. First-round RT-PCR used HTBI primers; second-round multiplex PCR followed. TCRdb redid the calling of the multiplex PCR reads with MiXCR, one entry per CDR3 protein. Of hundreds of thousands of distinct CDR3 sequences listed, around 21% are singletons. Sequenced material: peripheral blood. Every receptor here comes from a woman under 30 with stable Graves' hyperthyroidism.

This clonotype has a count of ten or more. V usage is TRBV20-1 and J usage is TRBJ2-2; 8 nucleotides align to TRBD2. This CDR3 spans 18 amino acids. The germline V gene has CDR1 DFQATT and CDR2 SNEGSKA (reference sequence). V lost 6 bases and J lost 3; bases outside the gene matches: 18. The DNA of the CDR3 is TGCAGTGCCCCTGCTGGCCCAGCGGGAGCGGGGGACACCGGGGAGCTGTTTTTT. Protein sequence: CSAPAGPAGAGDTGELFF.

This clonotype appeared many times. V usage is TRBV19 and J usage is TRBJ2-7; the match to TRBD2 covers 7 bases. Looked up from germline, CDR1 is LNHDA and CDR2 is SQIVND (reference sequence). V lost 7 bases, J lost 1 base, and 7 bases stayed unmatched. The CDR3 spans 14 residues. The CDR3 DNA follows: TGTGCCAGTAAGGGCGGGAGAGGATCCTACGAGCAGTACTTC. It translates to CASKGGRGSYEQYF.

There are many counts of this clonotype. The chain has TRBV6-1 and TRBJ1-6, with TRBD1 matching over 9 bases. Germline V lookup: CDR1 MNHNS, CDR2 SASEGT. The CDR3 covers 19 residues. J lost 3 bases, V lost 5 bases, and 14 bases had no gene match. The CDR3 DNA sequence: TGTGCCAGCAGTCTAGGGACAGGGCCAGTGCCTCTCTATAATTCACCCCTCCACTTT. Translated, it gives CASSLGTGPVPLYNSPLHF.

This clonotype has at least ten counts. One end of the junction fails to match germline, which may point to a read error. J is TRBJ2-4 and V is TRBV20-1; 7 nucleotides line up with TRBD1. The CDR3 is made up of 13 amino acids. The germline CDR1 and CDR2 sequences are DFQATT and SNEGSKA (reference sequence). CDR3 amino acids: CSAIRDSSNIKYF. The CDR3 DNA reads as TGCAGTGCTATTCGGGACAGCTCGAACATTAAGTACTTC.

This clonotype was seen only a few times. This sequence joins TRBV30 and TRBJ1-5; 11 bases agree with TRBD1. J gave up 7 bases and V 3 bases, and 8 bases lay outside the gene matches. Germline V gene lookup returns CDR1 GTSNPN and CDR2 SVGIG (reference sequence). The CDR3 extends over 15 amino acids. CDR3 protein: CAWSAPGTGGQPQHF. The CDR3 DNA reads as TGTGCCTGGAGCGCCCCCGGGACAGGGGGACAGCCCCAGCATTTT. Supplemented by reference TRBV30 and TRBJ1-5, the full variable domain reads SQTIHQWPATLVQPVGSPLSLECTVEGTSNPNLYWYRQAAGRGLQLLFYSVGIGQISSEVPQNLSASRPQDRQFILSSKKLLLSDSGFYLCAWSAPGTGGQPQHFGDGTRLSIL.

This clonotype has a count of ten or more. The rearrangement uses TRBV25-1 and TRBJ1-2; D is unclear. CDR3 length equals 13 residues. Per germline, CDR1 MGHDK and CDR2 SYGVNS. The V and J ends lost 1 base and 6 bases respectively, with 9 bases between them. The CDR3 DNA reads as TGTGCCAGCAGTGAATCTGGTCGCAATGGCTACACCTTC. This sequence encodes CASSESGRNGYTF.

This clonotype was observed at least ten times. V usage is TRBV19 and J usage is TRBJ1-5; D gene unclear. Between the trimmed V and J ends, which lost 1 base and 0 bases, there was a span of 13 bases. Germline lookup yields CDR1 LNHDA and CDR2 SQIVND (reference sequence). The CDR3 length is 17 residues. The CDR3 here is CASSIGPLGISNQPQHF. CDR3 in DNA: TGTGCCAGTAGTATAGGCCCACTGGGAATTAGCAATCAGCCCCAGCATTTT. The full variable domain, completed using reference TRBV19 and TRBJ1-5, is DGGITQSPKYLFRKEGQNVTLSCEQNLNHDAMYWYRQDPGQGLRLIYYSQIVNDFQKGDIAEGYSVSREKKESFPLTVTSAQKNPTAFYLCASSIGPLGISNQPQHFGDGTRLSIL.

Of note for this clonotype: A much bigger clone sits one base away, suggesting this may be a read error. This chain uses TRBV11-2 with TRBJ2-5; 9 bases match TRBD2. Germline CDR1 reads SGHAT; CDR2 reads FQNNGV. CDR3 length equals 16 residues. CDR3 nucleotides: TGTGCCGGCAGCTTGATTAGCGGGAGCGGCCAAGAGACCCAGTACTTC. Amino acid sequence: CAGSLISGSGQETQYF.

In its sample, this clonotype was seen a few times. The rearrangement links TRBV20-1 to TRBJ2-2; 9 positions match TRBD1. CDR1 DFQATT and CDR2 SNEGSKA come from the germline V gene (reference sequence). V shed 1 base, J shed 3 bases, and the junction held 6 bases outside the gene matches. The CDR3 contains 16 residues. CDR3 protein: CSARVETGGDTGELFF. The DNA for the CDR3 is TGCAGTGCTAGAGTCGAGACAGGGGGGGACACCGGGGAGCTGTTTTTT.

This clonotype was counted many times. This chain joins TRBV7-3 and TRBJ1-2; D is unresolved. Trimming left V 5 bases short and J 4 bases short, with 17 bases between. The CDR3 loop spans 15 amino acids. Per the germline V gene, CDR1 is SGHTA and CDR2 is FQGTGA. This CDR3 reads CASSPSAGSGYGYTF. DNA of the CDR3: TGTGCCAGCAGCCCATCCGCAGGATCTGGCTATGGCTACACCTTC.

This clonotype was found many times. This chain joins TRBV25-1 and TRBJ2-2; TRBD1 matches at 9 bases. Germline CDR1 is MGHDK and CDR2 is SYGVNS. Trimming took 4 bases from V and 1 from J; bases not matched to a gene: 7. The CDR3 has 17 residues. CDR3 in amino acids: CASSANYRGRNTGELFF. CDR3 nucleotide sequence: TGTGCCAGCAGTGCAAACTACAGGGGGCGGAACACCGGGGAGCTGTTTTTT.

This clonotype was seen ten or more times. The chain recombines TRBV2 with TRBJ2-5; 8 bases are a match to TRBD2. V lost 3 bases to trimming and J lost 3 bases; unmatched junction nucleotides: 12. CDR1 and CDR2 (germline): SNHLY, FYNNEI. The CDR3 has 17 amino acids. CDR3 nucleotide sequence: TGTGCCAGCAGTGACCGACGGGAGGGATGGCAAGAAGAGACCCAGTACTTC. As protein: CASSDRREGWQEETQYF.

At least ten counts were recorded for this clonotype. The gene calls are TRBV20-1 and TRBJ2-7, with 7 positions matching TRBD2. V shed 2 bases and J 2 bases; nucleotides not matched to a gene: 15. There are 17 residues in the CDR3. The germline V gene encodes CDR1 DFQATT and CDR2 SNEGSKA (reference sequence). CDR3 bases: TGCAGTGCTAGAACCACCCGGTGGACTAGTCCGACCTACGAGCAGTACTTC. This codes for CSARTTRWTSPTYEQYF.

As to this clonotype: The junction shows a germline mismatch at one end, possibly a read error. The chain is built from TRBV20-1 and TRBJ2-5, with TRBD2 matching over 7 bases. There are 13 residues in the CDR3. Germline loops: CDR1 DFQATT, CDR2 SNEGSKA (reference sequence). Written as DNA, the CDR3 is TGCAGTGTACTCGGACTAGTTGAAGATACCCAGTACTTC. Residues: CSVLGLVEDTQYF.

Many counts were recorded for this clonotype. This chain connects TRBV29-1 to TRBJ2-4; D not resolved. The CDR3 is made up of 13 amino acids. V lost 5 bases, J lost 0 bases, and 8 bases lay in between. Germline V gene sequence: CDR1 SQVTM, CDR2 ANQGSEA. The CDR3: CSVRQIAKNIQYF. CDR3 DNA sequence: TGCAGCGTTCGGCAGATAGCCAAAAACATTCAGTACTTC.

Many counts were recorded for this clonotype. The chain recombines TRBV10-3 with TRBJ2-7, with D perhaps matching TRBD1 or TRBD2 (6 bases each). The germline CDR1 and CDR2 sequences are ENHRY and SYGVKD. The CDR3 is 13 residues long. V was trimmed by 6 bases and J by 2 bases, leaving 11 bases between them. The CDR3 bases are TGTGCCATCAGCGGAGGGGGAGCCTACGAGCAGTACTTC. Amino acid sequence: CAISGGGAYEQYF.

V and J are TRBV28 and TRBJ1-2; 7 bases are a match to TRBD1. J was trimmed by 4 bases and V by 3 bases; bases with no gene match: 8. This CDR3 region has 15 residues. Per the germline V gene, CDR1 is MDHEN and CDR2 is SYDVKM. This CDR3 reads CASSLVDRDRYGYTF. DNA for the CDR3: TGTGCCAGCAGTTTGGTCGACAGGGATCGCTATGGCTACACCTTC.

This clonotype was observed a few times. The V gene is TRBV9, the J gene TRBJ2-5; D gene uncertain. Germline CDR1 SGDLS, CDR2 YYNGEE. CDR3 size: 15 residues. With 0 bases removed from V and 2 bases from J, the gap between germline ends came to 11 bases. The CDR3 DNA is TGTGCCAGCAGCGTAGGGGGTCAGACGCAAGAGACCCAGTACTTC. Residues: CASSVGGQTQETQYF.

As regards this clonotype: One end of the junction fails to match germline, which may point to a read error. The genes are TRBV19 and TRBJ2-6; unclear D gene. CDR3 length: 16 residues. Germline V lookup: CDR1 LNHDA, CDR2 SQIVND (reference sequence). The CDR3 nucleotides read TGTGCCGGTAGTACCAGACGGGTCTCTGGGGCCAACGTCCTGACTTTC. Translated: CAGSTRRVSGANVLTF.

This clonotype has just a few counts. This may come from a read error, since a much larger clone is one base off. The CDR3 DNA sequence: TGCAGCGTTGAAACAGGGATCGGCACTGAAGCTTGCTTT. Amino acids: CSVETGIGTEACF. The V call is TRBV29-1, the J call TRBJ1-1; TRBD1 is a possible D gene (6 bases). From germline, CDR1 is SQVTM and CDR2 ANQGSEA. This CDR3 contains 13 residues.

Many counts were recorded for this clonotype. This sequence joins TRBV7-3 and TRBJ2-7; 14 bases align to TRBD2. Germline V gene sequence: CDR1 SGHTA, CDR2 FQGTGA. V trimming: 5 bases; J trimming: 5 bases; junction bases outside the gene matches: 2. CDR3 size: 14 residues. CDR3 nucleotides: TGTGCCAGCAGCAAGGGACTAGCGGGAGACGAGCAGTACTTC. Amino acids: CASSKGLAGDEQYF.

This clonotype was counted many times. The chain uses TRBV20-1 and TRBJ2-4; D is undetermined. This CDR3 region has 13 residues. The germline CDR1 and CDR2 sequences are DFQATT and SNEGSKA (reference sequence). The V end lost 5 bases, the J end lost 10 bases, and 18 bases lay between the germline ends. CDR3 loop: CSARKTAKGIQYF. CDR3 nucleotides: TGCAGTGCTCGGAAAACTGCAAAAGGGATTCAGTACTTC.

This clonotype was observed at least ten times. In DNA form, the CDR3 reads TGTGCCAGCAGCGTTAGGTCTAGCGGGACCGGGGAGCTGTTTTTT. Translating it yields CASSVRSSGTGELFF. The chain couples TRBV9 to TRBJ2-2; TRBD2 matches at 8 bases. Looked up from germline, CDR1 is SGDLS and CDR2 is YYNGEE. The CDR3 has 15 residues. J was trimmed by 5 bases and V by 2 bases; bases with no gene match: 5.

The sample holds one count of this clonotype. The chain couples TRBV7-9 to TRBJ1-5, with D hard to call. V was pared by 4 bases and J by 7 bases, with 11 bases between. This CDR3 is 13 amino acids long. Germline CDR1 and CDR2: SEHNR and FQNEAQ (reference sequence). CDR3 protein: CASSSSQGQPQHF. CDR3 DNA: TGTGCCAGCAGCTCGAGTCAAGGGCAGCCCCAGCATTTT.